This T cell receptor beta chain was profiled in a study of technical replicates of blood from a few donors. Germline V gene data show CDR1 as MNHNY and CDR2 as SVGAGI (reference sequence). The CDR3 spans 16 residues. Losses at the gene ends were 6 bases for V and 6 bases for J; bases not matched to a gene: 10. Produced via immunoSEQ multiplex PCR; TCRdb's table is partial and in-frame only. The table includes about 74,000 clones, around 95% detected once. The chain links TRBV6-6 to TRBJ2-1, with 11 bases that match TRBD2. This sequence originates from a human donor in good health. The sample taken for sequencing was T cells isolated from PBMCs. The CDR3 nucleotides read TGTGCCAGCAGGGATACTAGCGGGAGTTCGGGCAATGAGCAGTTCTTC. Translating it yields CASRDTSGSSGNEQFF.